The following is a TCR beta chain sequence with its context. Its antigen remains unidentified. Germline V CDR1 and CDR2: SGHAT, FQNNGV. V shed 5 bases and J shed 3 bases, with 16 bases lying between them. The CDR3 runs 16 residues. Through a sample-barcoded 5' primer and a J-beta primer mix, a second PCR was run for about 7 to 12 cycles. TCRdb redid the calling of the 5' RACE reads with MiXCR, one entry per CDR3 protein. The data hold about 1,500,000 distinct CDR3 sequences, with approximately 38% observed a single time. This specimen comes from a study of blood T cells in healthy people across ages. Findings of the study overall: Among long-lived donors, naive CD4+ cells were more numerous and diversity higher than in aged donors.

The clonotype comes from a woman aged 18-29 years in good health. The sequenced sample was blood. V is TRBV11-2 and J is TRBJ2-2, with D maybe TRBD2 (6 bases). CDR3 region: CASSPRVREDTGELFF. The DNA of the CDR3 is TGTGCCAGCAGCCCTAGGGTCAGGGAGGACACCGGGGAGCTGTTTTTT.